These 25 T cell receptor beta chains were sequenced from one sample in a study of blood T cell repertoires in COVID-19. Profiling relied on immunoSEQ multiplex PCR, and the TCRdb table lists in-frame clones only, not all of them. The data contain roughly 400,000 clones, around 87% of them singletons. The specimen was PBMCs or T cells enriched from blood (not recorded which). These receptors were obtained from a woman in her forties or fifties who had recovered from COVID-19.

This clone was counted between two and nine times. V and J are TRBV28 and TRBJ1-1; 9 nucleotides align to TRBD1. CDR3 length: 14 amino acids. CDR1 and CDR2 (germline): MDHEN, SYDVKM. The CDR3 DNA sequence: TGTGCGATACTAACAGGGGGCAGGAACACTGAAGCTTTCTTT. It codes for CAILTGGRNTEAFF.

The V and J genes are TRBV7-9 and TRBJ1-1; 12 bases agree with TRBD1. The germline V gene encodes CDR1 SEHNR and CDR2 FQNEAQ (reference sequence). CDR3 length: 17 amino acids. Germline trimming cut 5 bases from V and 2 bases from J; bases unmatched to any gene: 9. The DNA of the CDR3 is TGTGCCAGCAGCCCCCGGGACAGGGGGCTACTCAACACTGAAGCTTTCTTT. Protein: CASSPRDRGLLNTEAFF.

The rearrangement joins TRBV5-4 to TRBJ2-1; 8 positions agree with TRBD1. The CDR3 loop spans 16 amino acids. The germline CDR1 and CDR2 sequences are SGHNT and YYREEE (reference sequence). J lost 7 bases, V lost 4 bases, and 13 bases had no gene match. The CDR3: CASSRLDRVYLNEQFF. CDR3 DNA: TGTGCCAGCAGCCGTTTGGACAGGGTCTACTTAAATGAGCAGTTCTTC.

This chain uses TRBV15 with TRBJ2-7; 8 positions agree with TRBD1. The germline V gene encodes CDR1 LNHNV and CDR2 YYDKDF (reference sequence). Trimming took 1 base from V and 6 from J; bases not matched to a gene: 11. CDR3 length equals 16 residues. The CDR3 sequence: CATSRGSGTGVGEQYF. The CDR3 region has the DNA TGTGCCACCAGCAGAGGGTCCGGGACAGGTGTAGGCGAGCAGTACTTC.

The CDR3, as DNA: TGTGCCAGCAGTTTATCGGGGGGGCCTAATCAGCCCCAGCATTTT. This translates into CASSLSGGPNQPQHF. The chain employs TRBV27 and TRBJ1-5; TRBD1 might be the D (6 bases). The ends were cut back, 0 bases at V and 4 bases at J, with 10 bases in the middle. CDR3 length equals 15 residues. Germline V gives CDR1 MNHEY, CDR2 SMNVEV (reference sequence).

This sequence joins TRBV7-9 and TRBJ1-6; D may be TRBD1 (6 bases). This CDR3 has 15 amino acids. The V gene lost 4 bases and the J gene lost 9 bases, with 16 bases spanning the gap. Germline CDR1 and CDR2: SEHNR and FQNEAQ (reference sequence). The CDR3: CASSSWTAERSPLHF. The CDR3 nucleotides are TGTGCCAGCAGCTCCTGGACAGCGGAGCGTTCACCCCTCCACTTT.

The V gene is TRBV30, the J gene TRBJ1-2; D unclear. The CDR3 has 13 amino acids. Trimming removed 6 bases from V and 5 bases from J, with 16 bases in between. CDR1 is GTSNPN and CDR2 is SVGIG in the germline V gene (reference sequence). The CDR3 coding sequence is TGTGCCTGTACGCCACCCGGAGGGTATGGCTACACCTTC. It codes for CACTPPGGYGYTF. The entire variable domain, with the rest obtained from reference TRBV30 and TRBJ1-2, is as follows: SQTIHQWPATLVQPVGSPLSLECTVEGTSNPNLYWYRQAAGRGLQLLFYSVGIGQISSEVPQNLSASRPQDRQFILSSKKLLLSDSGFYLCACTPPGGYGYTFGSGTRLTVV.

This CDR3 is CSIGTGYTEAFF. The CDR3 nucleotides are TGCAGCATCGGGACAGGTTACACTGAAGCTTTCTTT. The chain links TRBV29-1 to TRBJ1-1; 8 positions match TRBD1. CDR1 is SQVTM, CDR2 ANQGSEA, per germline. CDR3 length: 12 amino acids. The V segment lost 8 bases and the J segment 3 bases; nucleotides outside the gene matches: 5.

V is TRBV18 and J is TRBJ1-3, with 7 bases that match TRBD1. From germline, CDR1 is KGHSH and CDR2 LQKENI. This CDR3 has 14 residues. Germline trimming cut 3 bases from V and 2 bases from J; bases unmatched to any gene: 1. The CDR3 DNA is TGTGCCAGCTCACCGCAGGGGGCTGGAAACACCATATATTTT. Its translation is CASSPQGAGNTIYF.

This clone was detected only once. This chain uses TRBV5-1 with TRBJ2-7; 10 nucleotides align to TRBD2. The ends lost 4 bases at V and 3 bases at J; junction bases unmatched: 13. The CDR3 contains 17 residues. CDR1 and CDR2 from the germline V gene are SGHRS and YFSETQ. The CDR3 DNA reads TGCGCCAGCAGCCCCGGCGGCCAGCGGGGGGGCCGCTACGAGCAGTACTTC. Protein sequence: CASSPGGQRGGRYEQYF.

The genes are TRBV11-2 and TRBJ2-2; 9 bases are a match to TRBD1. V lost 3 bases to trimming and J lost 5 bases; unmatched junction nucleotides: 4. The CDR3 extends over 15 amino acids. Looked up from germline, CDR1 is SGHAT and CDR2 is FQNNGV. The CDR3 is CASSFRQGETGELFF. The DNA of the CDR3 is TGTGCCAGCAGCTTCCGACAGGGGGAGACCGGGGAGCTGTTTTTT.

V gene TRBV9 combines with J gene TRBJ1-2; TRBD1 matches 9 bases. Unmatched junction bases numbered 9, after V lost 3 bases and J lost 6 bases. In germline, CDR1 is SGDLS, CDR2 YYNGEE. The CDR3 runs to 15 residues. The CDR3: CASSDAGTGMDGYTF. The CDR3 DNA reads TGTGCCAGCAGCGACGCCGGGACAGGGATGGATGGCTACACCTTC.

This chain uses TRBV2 with TRBJ1-4, with 9 bases fitting TRBD1. The junction had 11 bases not matched to a gene; V was cut back by 7 bases and J by 8 bases. The CDR3 length is 15 residues. Germline V gene data show CDR1 as SNHLY and CDR2 as FYNNEI. CDR3 protein: CASNGQGFSREKLFF. CDR3 DNA sequence: TGTGCCAGCAATGGACAGGGGTTTTCTCGAGAAAAACTGTTTTTT.

V and J are TRBV3-1 (or the pseudogene TRBV3-2) and TRBJ2-2; 10 positions match TRBD1. Germline-derived CDR1 and CDR2 are LGHDT and YNNKEL (reference sequence). The CDR3 spans 17 residues. Trimming at V came to 4 bases and at J to 7 bases, leaving 12 bases not matched to a gene. CDR3 nucleotides: TGTGCCAGCAGCCTTGAAAGGGACAGGGGCTTTATCGGGGAGCTGTTTTTT. The encoded protein is CASSLERDRGFIGELFF.

This rearrangement joins TRBV19 to TRBJ2-7, with D unresolved. The length of the CDR3 is 14 residues. Germline V lookup: CDR1 LNHDA, CDR2 SQIVND (reference sequence). Trimming took off 5 bases at V and 0 bases at J, with 11 bases between the two ends. The CDR3 DNA follows: TGTGCCAGTAGTCGTCCACAGAACTCCTACGAGCAGTACTTC. The encoded protein is CASSRPQNSYEQYF.

The rearrangement uses TRBV4-2 and TRBJ2-7, with TRBD2 as a possible D gene (6 bases). CDR3 length equals 17 residues. With 2 bases removed from V and 0 bases from J, the gap between germline ends came to 17 bases. The V gene's germline CDR1 is LGHNA and CDR2 YNFKEQ. The CDR3 region is CASSQRYGTPSSYEQYF. The DNA for the CDR3 is TGTGCCAGCAGCCAAAGGTATGGGACTCCGAGCTCCTACGAGCAGTACTTC.

V and J are TRBV2 and TRBJ1-2; 8 bases are shared with TRBD1. Germline lookup yields CDR1 SNHLY and CDR2 FYNNEI. CDR3 length: 12 amino acids. The V and J ends lost 6 bases and 7 bases, in that order; junction bases with no gene match: 4. The CDR3 region has the DNA TGTGCCAGCAGAGGACAGGGTGGTGGCTACACCTTC. Its translation is CASRGQGGGYTF.

The chain links TRBV28 to TRBJ1-1, with unresolved D. CDR3 length: 15 amino acids. Germline V gives CDR1 MDHEN, CDR2 SYDVKM. Trimming pared 3 bases from V and 0 bases from J, leaving 11 bases between. In DNA, the CDR3 is TGTGCCAGCAGTTTTAGGCAGGTCATGAACACTGAAGCTTTCTTT. Encoded protein: CASSFRQVMNTEAFF.

The gene calls are TRBV6-6 and TRBJ1-6; D unclear. CDR1 is MNHNY, CDR2 SVGAGI, per germline (reference sequence). This CDR3 is 11 amino acids long. Deletions cut 6 bases from V and 9 bases from J, with 6 bases between. This CDR3 is CASRSSSPLHF. The CDR3 DNA is TGTGCCAGCAGGAGTAGTTCACCCCTCCACTTT.

The chain employs TRBV30 and TRBJ1-1; no definite D call. V dropped 3 bases and J dropped 0 bases, with 8 bases sitting between them. The CDR3 is 13 amino acids. The V gene's germline CDR1 is GTSNPN and CDR2 SVGIG (reference sequence). The CDR3 DNA reads as TGTGCCTGGAGATTCGGGGTGAACACTGAAGCTTTCTTT. Translation gives CAWRFGVNTEAFF.

This chain joins TRBV11-2 and TRBJ2-7; 9 bases fit TRBD1. The CDR3 contains 15 residues. CDR1 is SGHAT, CDR2 FQNNGV, per germline. V shed 1 base, J shed 2 bases, and the junction held 3 bases outside the gene matches. The CDR3: CASSLGRDRAYEQYF. In DNA, the CDR3 is TGTGCCAGCAGCTTAGGCCGGGACAGGGCCTACGAGCAGTACTTC.

The V and J genes are TRBV18 and TRBJ1-3; a possible D gene is TRBD1 (5 bases). The CDR3 sequence is 16 residues long. CDR1 is KGHSH and CDR2 is LQKENI in the germline V gene. With 6 bases removed from V and 0 bases from J, the gap between germline ends came to 15 bases. The CDR3, as DNA: TGTGCCAGCTCCCGGAGCGGAGGGGACTCTGGAAACACCATATATTTT. Its translation is CASSRSGGDSGNTIYF.

The gene calls are TRBV19 and TRBJ1-5, with a weak D call TRBD1 (6 bases). From germline, CDR1 is LNHDA and CDR2 SQIVND (reference sequence). Trimming removed 9 bases at V and 0 bases at J, with 15 bases between. This CDR3 has 15 amino acids. DNA for the CDR3: TGTGCCAGCAGACAGCCGGGACATAGCAATCAGCCCCAGCATTTT. It encodes CASRQPGHSNQPQHF.

The rearrangement joins TRBV6-5 to TRBJ1-1, with D possibly being TRBD1 (5 bases). V dropped 4 bases and J dropped 4 bases, with 13 bases sitting between them. Germline CDR1 MNHEY, CDR2 SVGAGI. The CDR3 runs to 14 residues. The CDR3 DNA sequence: TGTGCCAGCAGTTGGGGGGTTTTCGGCACTGAAGCTTTCTTT. Its translation: CASSWGVFGTEAFF.

This chain uses TRBV9 with TRBJ1-1, with no clear D. The V end lost 0 bases, the J end lost 3 bases, and 12 bases lay between the germline ends. Germline V gene lookup returns CDR1 SGDLS and CDR2 YYNGEE. The CDR3 contains 15 residues. CDR3 DNA sequence: TGTGCCAGCAGCGTAGGCCTCCAACGGGACACTGAAGCTTTCTTT. Encoded protein: CASSVGLQRDTEAFF.